This T cell receptor (beta chain) is from a study of identical twins. Findings and limits, study-wide: For out-of-frame beta sequences, excess twin sharing was weaker. A cross-sectional statistical analysis, not follow-up of the same donors, supported the conclusions.

It was template switching that added a universal primer site, and there were unique molecular identifiers on the cDNA. A single record per CDR3 protein comes from TCRdb applying MiXCR to the 5' RACE reads. The sample contains 500,000 to 550,000 distinct CDR3 sequences, under 25% of which appear only once. Germline V gene data show CDR1 as ENHRY and CDR2 as SYGVKD. The CDR3 totals 11 residues. Trimming removed 4 bases at V and 7 bases at J, with 5 bases between. This clonotype was seen a handful of times. Antigen specificity is unknown. This sample was shared with a second study, whose subject was yellow fever vaccine responses in identical twins. That work states: Twins' vaccine T cell responses reportedly seemed partly convergent and partly personalized.

Sequenced sample: CD4+ T cells sorted from blood. This receptor was identified in a woman aged 18-35 years in good health. The rearrangement uses TRBV10-3 and TRBJ2-1; no definite D call. This CDR3 is CAISGQNEQFF. The CDR3 bases are TGTGCCATCAGTGGGCAAAATGAGCAGTTCTTC.